This T cell receptor (beta chain) was sequenced for a study of tumor and adjacent non-tumor tissue in lung cancer. For the study at large: Patients comprised about a dozen adenocarcinoma, a couple of squamous cell carcinoma and 1 small cell lung cancer. Study-level findings and limits: Top 100 clones took a larger repertoire share in normal lung.

On this clonotype itself: Its target is not known.

The CDR3 runs to 15 residues. Germline loops: CDR1 LGHNA, CDR2 YSLEER. The template was RNA from unsorted bulk tissue. Distant lung tissue was collected more than 3 cm away from the tumor edge. Donors were chemotherapy-naive, newly diagnosed lung cancer surgical patients in China, August–late 2014. A modified ARM-PCR protocol with three rounds of nested PCR amplified TCRbeta. MiXCR, run by TCRdb on the multiplex PCR reads, gives a single entry per CDR3 protein. Of some 97,000 distinct CDR3 sequences listed, around three fifths are singletons. The sample consisted of distant non-tumor lung tissue. The chain couples TRBV4-3 to TRBJ2-5, with a weak D call TRBD2 (7 bases). The J call is uncertain, as TRBJ2-1 better fits the DNA end. The sequence was obtained from a man aged 25-40 years with non-small cell lung cancer. The CDR3 bases are TGCGCCAGCAGCCATGTCGGGGGGCGCGAAGAGAGCCAGTTCTTC. Translation gives CASSHVGGREESQFF.